These T cell receptor beta chains were read from a single sample in a study of graft-versus-host responses after intestinal transplantation. Clones were read by immunoSEQ multiplex PCR, and TCRdb kept only the in-frame ones, dropping some. The sample yields about 19,000 clones, around 90% seen once. The sample in question was PBMCs, obtained more than 350 days after transplant. The receptors originated from a human patient who received an intestinal transplant, so some T cells may come from the graft donor. CDR3s include the opening cysteine and the closing phenylalanine or tryptophan. A D gene is named only where the DNA matches it firmly. The size of a clone is reported for some rows only, either as once, few or many, or as a class for expanded clones.

CDR3aa,CDR3nt,abundance,v_gene,j_gene,d_gene
CSVEGTGVNEKLFF,TGCAGCGTTGAAGGGACAGGGGTAAATGAAAAACTGTTTTTT,.,TRBV29-1,TRBJ1-4,TRBD1
CASSPHPGLAGGNEQFF,TGTGCCAGCTCACCACACCCGGGACTAGCGGGAGGCAATGAGCAGTTCTTC,.,TRBV18,TRBJ2-1,TRBD2
CASSYRGTSGQETQYF,TGTGCCAGCAGTTACCGGGGGACTAGCGGCCAAGAGACCCAGTACTTC,.,TRBV6-5,TRBJ2-5,TRBD2
CASSHPSGLQETQYF,TGCGCCAGCAGCCACCCGTCCGGACTTCAAGAGACCCAGTACTTC,.,TRBV4-1,TRBJ2-5,.
CASSYSGTSGQETQYF,TGTGCCAGCAGTTACTCGGGGACTAGCGGCCAAGAGACCCAGTACTTC,.,TRBV6-5,TRBJ2-5,TRBD2
CASSLRLALSTDTQYF,TGTGCCAGCAGCTTAAGACTAGCCCTATCCACAGATACGCAGTATTTT,few,TRBV7-2,TRBJ2-3,TRBD2
CASSLGRETQYF,TGTGCCAGCAGCTTAGGCAGGGAGACCCAGTACTTC,.,TRBV13,TRBJ2-5,.
CASSEVSGRVPYEQYF,TGTGCCAGCAGTGAAGTCAGCGGGAGAGTTCCCTACGAGCAGTACTTC,.,TRBV6-1,TRBJ2-7,TRBD2
CASSQDPGTSSYEQYF,TGTGCCAGCAGCCAAGATCCAGGGACTAGCTCCTACGAGCAGTACTTC,.,TRBV4-2,TRBJ2-7,TRBD2
CASSPGTSGSTGELFF,TGTGCCAGCAGCCCCGGGACTAGCGGGAGCACCGGGGAGCTGTTTTTT,.,TRBV11-3,TRBJ2-2,TRBD2
CASSFSGGTDTQYF,TGTGCCAGCAGCTTTAGCGGAGGCACAGATACGCAGTATTTT,.,TRBV7-8,TRBJ2-3,.
CASSPGGDRNTIYF,TGTGCCAGCAGCCCAGGGGGCGATAGAAACACCATATATTTT,.,TRBV6-5,TRBJ1-3,TRBD1
CASSRARTGVTDTQYF,TGTGCCAGCAGCCGCGCCCGGACAGGGGTCACAGATACGCAGTATTTT,once,TRBV28,TRBJ2-3,TRBD1
CASSYSQESTDTQYF,TGTGCCAGCAGTTACTCCCAGGAAAGCACAGATACGCAGTATTTT,few,TRBV6-5,TRBJ2-3,.
CSVEGTLISTDTQYF,TGCAGCGTTGAAGGGACATTAATAAGCACAGATACGCAGTATTTT,.,TRBV29-1,TRBJ2-3,.
CASSEGSGAPKNIQYF,TGTGCCAGCAGTGAAGGGAGCGGGGCTCCCAAAAACATTCAGTACTTC,.,TRBV2,TRBJ2-4,TRBD2
CASSPREGARDEQYF,TGTGCCAGCAGCCCTCGGGAGGGGGCGCGAGACGAGCAGTACTTC,.,TRBV9,TRBJ2-7,.
CASSESSQRGSNQPQHF,TGCGCCAGCAGTGAGTCTAGTCAGAGGGGATCAAATCAGCCCCAGCATTTT,.,TRBV10-1,TRBJ1-5,.